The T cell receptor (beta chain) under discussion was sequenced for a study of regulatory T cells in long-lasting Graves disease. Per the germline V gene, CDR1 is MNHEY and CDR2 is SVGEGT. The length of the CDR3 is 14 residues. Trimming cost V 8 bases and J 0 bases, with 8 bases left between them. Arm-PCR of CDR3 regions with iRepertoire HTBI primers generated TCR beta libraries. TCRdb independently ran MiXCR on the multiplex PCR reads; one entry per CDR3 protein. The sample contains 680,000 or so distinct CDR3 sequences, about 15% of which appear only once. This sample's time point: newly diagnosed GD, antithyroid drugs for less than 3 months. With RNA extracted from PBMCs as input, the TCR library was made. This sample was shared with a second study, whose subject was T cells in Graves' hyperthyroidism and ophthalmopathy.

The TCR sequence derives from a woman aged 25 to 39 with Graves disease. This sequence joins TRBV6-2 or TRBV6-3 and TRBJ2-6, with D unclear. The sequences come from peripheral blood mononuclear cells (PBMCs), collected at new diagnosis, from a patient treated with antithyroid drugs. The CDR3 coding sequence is TGTGCCAGCGCCTGGCTCTCTGGGGCCAACGTCCTGACTTTC. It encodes CASAWLSGANVLTF.